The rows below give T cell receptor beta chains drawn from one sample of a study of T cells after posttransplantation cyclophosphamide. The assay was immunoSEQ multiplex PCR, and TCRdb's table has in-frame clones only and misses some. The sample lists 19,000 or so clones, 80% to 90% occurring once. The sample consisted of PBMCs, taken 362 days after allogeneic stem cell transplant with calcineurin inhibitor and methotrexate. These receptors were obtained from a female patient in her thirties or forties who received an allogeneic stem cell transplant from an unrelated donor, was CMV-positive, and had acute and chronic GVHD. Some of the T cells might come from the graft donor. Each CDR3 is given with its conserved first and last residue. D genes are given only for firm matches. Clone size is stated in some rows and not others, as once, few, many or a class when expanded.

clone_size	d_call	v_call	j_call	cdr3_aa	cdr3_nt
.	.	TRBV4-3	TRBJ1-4	CASSQRVATNEKLFF	TGCGCCAGCAGCCAACGAGTGGCAACTAATGAAAAACTGTTTTTT
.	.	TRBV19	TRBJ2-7	CASSGESLYEQYF	TGTGCCAGTTCGGGGGAATCCCTCTACGAGCAGTACTTC
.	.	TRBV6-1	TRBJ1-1	CASSAYAEAFF	TGTGCCAGCAGTGCCTATGCTGAAGCTTTCTTT
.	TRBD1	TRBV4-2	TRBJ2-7	CASSQEQGESYEQYF	TGTGCCAGCAGCCAAGAACAGGGGGAAAGCTACGAGCAGTACTTC
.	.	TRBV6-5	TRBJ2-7	CASSELRSSYEQYF	TGTGCCAGCAGTGAACTTAGGAGCTCCTACGAGCAGTACTTC
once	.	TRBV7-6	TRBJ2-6	CASSVYGAGANVLTF	TGTGCCAGCAGTGTTTACGGGGCTGGGGCCAACGTCCTGACTTTC
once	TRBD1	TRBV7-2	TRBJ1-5	CASSLNRGIPRIDQPQHF	TGTGCCAGCAGCTTGAACAGGGGAATTCCTAGGATTGATCAGCCCCAGCATTTT
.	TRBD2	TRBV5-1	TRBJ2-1	CASSFPAGGYNEQFF	TGCGCCAGCAGCTTCCCCGCGGGAGGCTACAATGAGCAGTTCTTC
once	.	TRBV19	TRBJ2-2	CASSAYNTGELFF	TGTGCCAGTAGTGCCTACAACACCGGGGAGCTGTTTTTT
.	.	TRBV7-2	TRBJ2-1	CASSLGRSNNEQFF	TGTGCCAGCAGCTTAGGTCGTAGCAACAATGAGCAGTTCTTC
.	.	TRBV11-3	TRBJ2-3	CASRSNTSDTQYF	TGTGCCAGCAGATCCAACACGTCAGATACGCAGTATTTT
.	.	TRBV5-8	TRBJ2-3	CASSQTGASTDTQYF	TGTGCCAGCAGCCAGACAGGAGCTAGCACAGATACGCAGTATTTT
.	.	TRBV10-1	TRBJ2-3	CASSTFPEVTDTQYF	TGCGCCAGCAGTACCTTTCCGGAGGTCACAGATACGCAGTATTTT
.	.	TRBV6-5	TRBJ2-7	CASSTLQGNEQYF	TGTGCCAGCAGTACGTTACAGGGCAACGAGCAGTACTTC
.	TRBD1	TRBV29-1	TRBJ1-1	CSVRTGANTEAFF	TGCAGCGTAAGGACAGGGGCGAACACTGAAGCTTTCTTT
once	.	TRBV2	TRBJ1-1	CASIVDRRRVEAFF	TGTGCCAGCATAGTGGACCGTCGGAGGGTAGAAGCTTTCTTT
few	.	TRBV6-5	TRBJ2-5	CASGRGSVRETQYF	TGTGCCAGCGGTCGCGGCTCTGTACGGGAGACCCAGTACTTC
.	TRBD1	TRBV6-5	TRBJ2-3	CASSEGQGADTQYF	TGTGCCAGCAGTGAGGGACAGGGCGCAGATACGCAGTATTTT
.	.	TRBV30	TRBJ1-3	CAWKEGTSSGNTIYF	TGTGCCTGGAAGGAGGGGACGAGCTCTGGAAACACCATATATTTT
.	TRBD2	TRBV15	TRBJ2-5	CASQTSGGQETQYF	TGTGCCAGCCAAACTAGCGGGGGACAAGAGACCCAGTACTTC
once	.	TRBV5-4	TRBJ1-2	CASSSPEVYGYTF	TGTGCCAGCAGCTCCCCGGAGGTTTATGGCTACACCTTC
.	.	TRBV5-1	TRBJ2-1	CASSNSDRWVNEQFF	TGCGCCAGCAGCAACTCCGACAGGTGGGTCAATGAGCAGTTCTTC
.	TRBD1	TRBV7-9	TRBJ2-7	CASSLVGTDYEQYF	TGTGCCAGCAGCTTAGTAGGGACAGACTACGAGCAGTACTTC
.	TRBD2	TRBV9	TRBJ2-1	CASNSRGTSGNEQFF	TGTGCCAGCAACTCCCGGGGGACTAGCGGGAATGAGCAGTTCTTC
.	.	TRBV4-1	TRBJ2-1	CASSQDPSEQFF	TGCGCCAGCAGCCAAGATCCCAGTGAGCAGTTCTTC
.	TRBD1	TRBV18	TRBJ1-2	CASSRRTGEDGYTF	TGTGCCAGCTCACGGAGGACAGGGGAGGATGGCTACACCTTC
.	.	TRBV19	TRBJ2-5	CASSRDSLTTQYF	TGTGCCAGTAGTCGTGACAGCCTCACGACCCAGTACTTC
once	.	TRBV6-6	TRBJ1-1	CASSYSRQNTEAFF	TGTGCCAGCAGTTACTCGCGCCAGAACACTGAAGCTTTCTTT